This is a list of T cell receptor beta chains from one sample in a study of T cells in localized non-small cell lung cancer. Measured with immunoSEQ multiplex PCR; TCRdb has only the in-frame clones, and not every one. This repertoire shows some 54,000 clones, around three quarters found once; its top ten account for about 4%. Here the sequenced sample was PBMCs, taken before any cancer treatment. The receptors here all came from a woman aged 40-69 years with stage II lung adenocarcinoma. The CDR3 runs from the conserved cysteine through the conserved F or W. Each record gives: J gene, V gene, clone size, CDR3 length, D gene, CDR3 protein, CDR3 DNA. D genes are given only for firm matches. Expanded clones are given a class, and other clones once, few, many or no size at all.

J gene: TRBJ2-1; V gene: TRBV5-4; clone size: -; CDR3 length: 16; D gene: TRBD1; CDR3 protein: CASSLWVTGARNEQFF; CDR3 DNA: TGTGCCAGCAGCTTGTGGGTCACAGGGGCAAGGAATGAGCAGTTCTTC
J gene: TRBJ1-1; V gene: TRBV7-6; clone size: -; CDR3 length: 15; D gene: -; CDR3 protein: CASSLMVQGNTEAFF; CDR3 DNA: TGTGCCAGCAGCTTAATGGTTCAGGGGAACACTGAAGCTTTCTTT
J gene: TRBJ2-5; V gene: TRBV20-1; clone size: -; CDR3 length: 10; D gene: -; CDR3 protein: CSASQETQYF; CDR3 DNA: TGCAGTGCATCCCAAGAGACCCAGTACTTC
J gene: TRBJ2-3; V gene: TRBV29-1; clone size: -; CDR3 length: 14; D gene: TRBD2; CDR3 protein: CSVRPAGGTDTQYF; CDR3 DNA: TGCAGCGTGAGACCGGCGGGGGGCACAGATACGCAGTATTTT
J gene: TRBJ2-1; V gene: TRBV7-2; clone size: -; CDR3 length: 18; D gene: -; CDR3 protein: CASSLVFAGPRIYNEQFF; CDR3 DNA: TGTGCCAGCAGCTTAGTCTTTGCGGGGCCCCGAATCTACAATGAGCAGTTCTTC
J gene: TRBJ2-7; V gene: TRBV7-2; clone size: few; CDR3 length: 15; D gene: -; CDR3 protein: CASTPPEAPNYEQYF; CDR3 DNA: TGTGCCAGCACCCCGCCAGAGGCTCCGAACTACGAGCAGTACTTC
J gene: TRBJ2-7; V gene: TRBV28; clone size: -; CDR3 length: 11; D gene: -; CDR3 protein: CASSYSYEQYF; CDR3 DNA: TGTGCCAGCAGTTACTCCTACGAGCAGTACTTC
J gene: TRBJ1-5; V gene: TRBV30; clone size: few; CDR3 length: 14; D gene: TRBD1; CDR3 protein: CAWSGGQLNQPQHF; CDR3 DNA: TGTGCCTGGAGTGGGGGACAGCTTAATCAGCCCCAGCATTTT
J gene: TRBJ2-5; V gene: TRBV6-5; clone size: -; CDR3 length: 14; D gene: TRBD1; CDR3 protein: CASSYSGTEETQYF; CDR3 DNA: TGTGCCAGCAGTTACTCTGGGACAGAAGAGACCCAGTACTTC
J gene: TRBJ1-2; V gene: TRBV27; clone size: -; CDR3 length: 16; D gene: -; CDR3 protein: CASSPTSITDLGGYTF; CDR3 DNA: TGTGCCAGCAGTCCCACCTCAATAACGGATCTGGGTGGCTACACCTTC
J gene: TRBJ1-4; V gene: TRBV29-1; clone size: few; CDR3 length: 14; D gene: -; CDR3 protein: CSVSSAAHNEKLFF; CDR3 DNA: TGCAGCGTTTCATCCGCTGCCCATAATGAAAAACTGTTTTTT
J gene: TRBJ1-1; V gene: TRBV7-9; clone size: -; CDR3 length: 14; D gene: -; CDR3 protein: CASSEVAMNTEAFF; CDR3 DNA: TGTGCCAGCAGCGAGGTGGCAATGAACACTGAAGCTTTCTTT
J gene: TRBJ2-2; V gene: TRBV7-7; clone size: -; CDR3 length: 15; D gene: TRBD1; CDR3 protein: CASRTGQGLTGELFF; CDR3 DNA: TGTGCTAGCAGAACGGGACAGGGGTTGACCGGGGAGCTGTTTTTT
J gene: TRBJ1-6; V gene: TRBV7-8; clone size: -; CDR3 length: 15; D gene: -; CDR3 protein: CASSLAPPYNSPLHF; CDR3 DNA: TGTGCCAGCAGCTTAGCGCCCCCCTATAATTCACCCCTCCACTTT
J gene: TRBJ2-2; V gene: TRBV2; clone size: -; CDR3 length: 15; D gene: -; CDR3 protein: CASSGEIQGSGELFF; CDR3 DNA: TGTGCCAGCAGTGGCGAAATTCAGGGTTCAGGGGAGCTGTTTTTT
J gene: TRBJ1-5; V gene: TRBV27; clone size: medium-sized; CDR3 length: 13; D gene: -; CDR3 protein: CASSYQVGQPQHF; CDR3 DNA: TGTGCCAGCAGTTATCAGGTTGGCCAGCCCCAGCATTTT
J gene: TRBJ1-4; V gene: TRBV7-9; clone size: -; CDR3 length: 15; D gene: -; CDR3 protein: CASRAGGAANEKLFF; CDR3 DNA: TGTGCCAGCAGGGCCGGCGGGGCAGCTAATGAAAAACTGTTTTTT
J gene: TRBJ1-4; V gene: TRBV18; clone size: -; CDR3 length: 15; D gene: -; CDR3 protein: CASSPQSRVGEKLFF; CDR3 DNA: TGTGCCAGCTCACCACAATCCAGGGTGGGTGAAAAACTGTTTTTT
J gene: TRBJ2-6; V gene: TRBV30; clone size: -; CDR3 length: 18; D gene: TRBD1; CDR3 protein: CAWSVPQGAVAGANVLTF; CDR3 DNA: TGTGCCTGGAGTGTACCCCAGGGGGCCGTGGCTGGGGCCAACGTCCTGACTTTC
J gene: TRBJ2-1; V gene: TRBV19; clone size: -; CDR3 length: 14; D gene: -; CDR3 protein: CASRFSQIYNEQFF; CDR3 DNA: TGTGCCAGTAGATTCTCACAGATCTACAATGAGCAGTTCTTC
J gene: TRBJ2-5; V gene: TRBV5-1; clone size: few; CDR3 length: 14; D gene: -; CDR3 protein: CASSLADSQETQYF; CDR3 DNA: TGCGCCAGCAGCTTGGCGGACAGCCAAGAGACCCAGTACTTC
J gene: TRBJ2-7; V gene: TRBV28; clone size: -; CDR3 length: 13; D gene: -; CDR3 protein: CASGPDSSYEQYF; CDR3 DNA: TGTGCCAGCGGACCGGACAGCTCCTACGAGCAGTACTTC
J gene: TRBJ2-5; V gene: TRBV19; clone size: -; CDR3 length: 16; D gene: TRBD1; CDR3 protein: CASSQRQGSGQETQYF; CDR3 DNA: TGTGCCAGTAGTCAACGACAGGGGAGCGGCCAAGAGACCCAGTACTTC
J gene: TRBJ2-5; V gene: TRBV29-1; clone size: -; CDR3 length: 12; D gene: -; CDR3 protein: CSSYGTEETQYF; CDR3 DNA: TGCAGCTCATACGGGACGGAAGAGACCCAGTACTTC
J gene: TRBJ1-2; V gene: TRBV6-5; clone size: -; CDR3 length: 15; D gene: TRBD1; CDR3 protein: CASSLGQATNYGYTF; CDR3 DNA: TGTGCCAGCAGCCTCGGACAGGCGACTAACTATGGCTACACCTTC
J gene: TRBJ1-2; V gene: TRBV30; clone size: -; CDR3 length: 13; D gene: -; CDR3 protein: CAWRYGSNYGYTF; CDR3 DNA: TGTGCCTGGAGGTACGGGTCTAACTATGGCTACACCTTC
J gene: TRBJ2-7; V gene: TRBV4-3; clone size: -; CDR3 length: 14; D gene: -; CDR3 protein: CASSSGPSSYEQYF; CDR3 DNA: TGCGCCAGCAGCTCGGGACCGTCTTCCTACGAGCAGTACTTC
J gene: TRBJ2-3; V gene: TRBV6-4; clone size: -; CDR3 length: 14; D gene: -; CDR3 protein: CASSERDSTDTQYF; CDR3 DNA: TGTGCCAGCAGTGAGCGGGATAGCACAGATACGCAGTATTTT
J gene: TRBJ1-1; V gene: TRBV29-1; clone size: -; CDR3 length: 11; D gene: -; CDR3 protein: CSVEGGTEAFF; CDR3 DNA: TGCAGCGTTGAAGGCGGGACAGAAGCTTTCTTT
J gene: TRBJ1-5; V gene: TRBV7-2; clone size: -; CDR3 length: 14; D gene: -; CDR3 protein: CASSFIQGHQPQHF; CDR3 DNA: TGTGCCAGCAGCTTTATACAGGGCCATCAGCCCCAGCATTTT
J gene: TRBJ1-5; V gene: TRBV18; clone size: few; CDR3 length: 14; D gene: -; CDR3 protein: CASSPQTEGQPQHF; CDR3 DNA: TGTGCCAGCTCACCGCAGACAGAGGGCCAGCCCCAGCATTTT
J gene: TRBJ2-7; V gene: TRBV2; clone size: -; CDR3 length: 17; D gene: TRBD2; CDR3 protein: CASSLTSGGAILYEQYF; CDR3 DNA: TGTGCCAGCAGTCTGACTAGCGGGGGGGCCATCCTCTACGAGCAGTACTTC
J gene: TRBJ2-7; V gene: TRBV5-4; clone size: -; CDR3 length: 15; D gene: -; CDR3 protein: CASSLGQGPSYEQYF; CDR3 DNA: TGTGCCAGCAGTTTGGGGCAGGGGCCCTCCTACGAGCAGTACTTC
J gene: TRBJ1-4; V gene: TRBV19; clone size: -; CDR3 length: 16; D gene: -; CDR3 protein: CASSISVRATNEKLFF; CDR3 DNA: TGTGCCAGTAGTATTTCCGTCCGGGCCACTAATGAAAAACTGTTTTTT
J gene: TRBJ2-2; V gene: TRBV7-7; clone size: -; CDR3 length: 15; D gene: -; CDR3 protein: CASSSDSLGTGELFF; CDR3 DNA: TGTGCTAGCAGCTCGGACAGTCTAGGGACCGGGGAGCTGTTTTTT
J gene: TRBJ2-1; V gene: TRBV7-8; clone size: -; CDR3 length: 15; D gene: -; CDR3 protein: CASSSGGPADNEQFF; CDR3 DNA: TGTGCCAGCAGCTCTGGGGGACCGGCGGACAATGAGCAGTTCTTC
J gene: TRBJ1-1; V gene: TRBV7-3; clone size: -; CDR3 length: 12; D gene: -; CDR3 protein: CASRGPNTEAFF; CDR3 DNA: TGTGCCAGTCGCGGCCCGAACACTGAAGCTTTCTTT
J gene: TRBJ2-2; V gene: TRBV2; clone size: -; CDR3 length: 14; D gene: TRBD1; CDR3 protein: CASSEGDREGELFF; CDR3 DNA: TGTGCCAGCAGTGAAGGAGACAGGGAAGGGGAGCTGTTTTTT
J gene: TRBJ1-1; V gene: TRBV2; clone size: few; CDR3 length: 13; D gene: -; CDR3 protein: CASNRQLDTEAFF; CDR3 DNA: TGTGCCAGCAACAGACAGTTGGACACTGAAGCTTTCTTT